This T cell receptor beta chain appears in the sequencing data of a study of a mutant IDH1 vaccine in newly diagnosed glioma. About the research overall: Earlier treatment was radiotherapy, temozolomide, or both, with most getting both. Visit V12 was at week 35; visit V13 was at week 47.

Study findings and constraints: Vaccination induced immune responses in about 93% of patients.

Some clones are missing from TCRdb's copy, which holds only in-frame ones; the method was immunoSEQ multiplex PCR. The sample holds some 63,000 clones, 74% seen once. Comments on this clone: Its specificity is not known.

Time point described: week 35, safety follow-up. Mutant IDH1 20-mer peptide, at 300 ug, made up each vaccine dose, with topical imiquimod. Patients in the study were vaccinated eight times, receiving shots in weeks 1, 3, 5, 7, 11, 15, 19 and 23. This receptor was taken from a man aged 45-65 years with glioma. Sample: PBMCs, taken from a glioma patient whose treatment included an IDH1 peptide vaccine.

In nucleotides, the CDR3 is TGTGCCAGCAGCGTAGACGGATCCTACGAGCAGTACTTC. Its translation is CASSVDGSYEQYF. This chain joins TRBV9 and TRBJ2-7; D is unresolved. Germline V gives CDR1 SGDLS, CDR2 YYNGEE. The CDR3 sequence is 13 residues long. V lost 0 bases, J lost 1 base, and 5 bases lay in between.